The sequence of this TCR beta chain was determined in a study of blood T cell repertoires in COVID-19. Study-wide background: From the United States, Italy and Spain came samples of acute and convalescent COVID-19.

Under the authors' procedure: Estimation of nucleated cell counts was performed using reference gene primer amplification. The data were produced by immunoSEQ multiplex PCR, yet TCRdb's version contains in-frame clones alone and is incomplete. V and J calls and clone size come straight from that table; D and trimming were deduced from the DNA. Of some 120,000 clones in the sample, around nine tenths were seen once. This clone has only a few counts. This CDR3 region has 13 residues. CDR1 LGHDT and CDR2 YNNKEL come from the germline V gene (reference sequence). Trimming stripped 3 bases from V and 1 base from J, with 7 bases between. Seattle enrolled patients during active infection and tracked them longitudinally.

The V call is TRBV3-1 (or the pseudogene TRBV3-2), the J call TRBJ2-7; possibly TRBD2 for D (5 bases). The origin of this receptor is a man aged 60 to 69 with COVID-19, enrolled during active disease. What was sequenced was peripheral blood. CDR3 residues: CASSHEGSYEQYF. CDR3 nucleotides: TGTGCCAGCAGCCATGAGGGTTCCTACGAGCAGTACTTC.